The 18 T cell receptor beta chains below all came from one sample that was sequenced in a study of OX40 agonist ivuxolimab in advanced cancers. TCRdb's copy holds only in-frame clones and misses some; the assay was immunoSEQ multiplex PCR. The sample consists of some 100,000 clones, around 84% of them appearing once. Sequenced here: CD4+ or CD8+ T cells sorted from blood, sampled in a trial of the OX40 agonist ivuxolimab. Every receptor here comes from an adult with an advanced solid tumor such as melanoma, head and neck, liver or kidney cancer.

This clone has only a few counts. J is TRBJ1-2 and V is TRBV28; weak D call: TRBD1 (5 bases). Trimming stripped 3 bases from V and 5 bases from J, with 7 bases between. Germline lookup yields CDR1 MDHEN and CDR2 SYDVKM. The CDR3 runs to 12 residues. In nucleotides, the CDR3 is TGTGCCAGCAGTTTGGGACGGTATGGCTACACCTTC. Translation gives CASSLGRYGYTF.

The gene calls are TRBV19 and TRBJ2-5; the D is unclear. The CDR3 loop spans 13 amino acids. V lost 4 bases and J lost 2, with 8 bases in between. Germline V CDR1 and CDR2: LNHDA, SQIVND (reference sequence). CDR3 DNA sequence: TGTGCCAGTAGTACGTCGTCTCAAGAGACCCAGTACTTC. Translation: CASSTSSQETQYF.

This rearrangement joins TRBV27 to TRBJ1-5; no clear D gene. Trimming cost V 8 bases and J 1 base, with 15 bases left between them. CDR3 length equals 15 residues. Germline lookup yields CDR1 MNHEY and CDR2 SMNVEV (reference sequence). CDR3 sequence reads: CASAREGVSNQPQHF. CDR3 DNA sequence: TGTGCCAGCGCAAGGGAAGGTGTAAGCAATCAGCCCCAGCATTTT.

The CDR3 sequence is CAISGTSGKTYEQYF. In DNA form, the CDR3 reads TGTGCCATCAGTGGAACTAGCGGGAAGACCTACGAGCAGTACTTC. The chain has TRBV10-3 and TRBJ2-7; 10 bases agree with TRBD2. The V segment lost 4 bases and the J segment 2 bases; nucleotides outside the gene matches: 5. The CDR3 loop spans 15 amino acids. Germline V gives CDR1 ENHRY, CDR2 SYGVKD.

V is TRBV6-1 and J is TRBJ2-7, with no clear D. V was trimmed by 1 base and J by 4 bases, leaving 8 bases between them. The CDR3 is 13 amino acids. Germline CDR1 is MNHNS and CDR2 is SASEGT. CDR3 DNA sequence: TGTGCCAGCAGTGAAGGGGAAATGTACGAGCAGTACGTC. As protein: CASSEGEMYEQYV.

The chain joins TRBV2 to TRBJ2-1; D perhaps matches TRBD1 (6 bases). Germline CDR1 reads SNHLY; CDR2 reads FYNNEI. This CDR3 region has 15 residues. Trimming removed 4 bases at V and 4 bases at J, with 14 bases between. CDR3 nucleotide sequence: TGTGCCAGCAGTGCGGACAGTGCACCATACAATGAGCAGTTCTTC. Residues: CASSADSAPYNEQFF.

This clone was seen a handful of times. The chain has TRBV15 and TRBJ1-2; TRBD1 matches 9 bases. Germline V gives CDR1 LNHNV, CDR2 YYDKDF (reference sequence). This CDR3 comprises 12 residues. Unmatched junction bases numbered 3, after V lost 5 bases and J lost 8 bases. The CDR3 DNA reads TGTGCCACCAGCGAGACAGGGGGGGGCTACACCTTC. Translated, it gives CATSETGGGYTF.

This clone showed up just once. The chain links TRBV20-1 to TRBJ1-2; 7 bases match TRBD1. Germline CDR1 reads DFQATT; CDR2 reads SNEGSKA (reference sequence). The CDR3 totals 11 residues. Trimming took 5 bases from V and 7 from J; bases not matched to a gene: 4. For the CDR3, the DNA is TGCAGTGCTCGCAGGGGGGTTGGCTACACCTTC. Translated, it gives CSARRGVGYTF.

The CDR3 coding sequence is TGTGCCAGCAGTGATATCAGGGGAACTAATGAAAAACTGTTTTTT. Its translation is CASSDIRGTNEKLFF. The V call is TRBV25-1, the J call TRBJ1-4, with D possibly TRBD1 on 6 matching bases. The CDR3 totals 15 residues. Germline loops: CDR1 MGHDK, CDR2 SYGVNS. With 3 bases removed from V and 1 base from J, the gap between germline ends came to 9 bases.

The chain uses TRBV15 and TRBJ2-1, with D perhaps TRBD2 (6 bases). V lost 3 bases and J lost 2, with 17 bases in between. The CDR3 contains 17 residues. Germline V CDR1 and CDR2: LNHNV, YYDKDF (reference sequence). The CDR3 is CATSSGTAGGAYNEQFF. CDR3 DNA sequence: TGTGCCACCAGCAGCGGGACTGCCGGTGGGGCCTACAATGAGCAGTTCTTC.

This clone was counted once. The chain carries TRBV27 and TRBJ1-1; D is possibly TRBD1 (6 bases). The germline gives CDR1 MNHEY, CDR2 SMNVEV (reference sequence). With 3 bases removed from V and 2 bases from J, the gap between germline ends came to 22 bases. The CDR3 spans 18 residues. CDR3: CASSLFYVGGLSNTEAFF. The CDR3 nucleotides are TGTGCCAGCAGTTTGTTCTATGTTGGGGGGCTTAGCAACACTGAAGCTTTCTTT.

Note on this clone: Sequence at one end of the junction differs from germline and may be a read error. This sequence joins TRBV2 and TRBJ1-1; D is unresolved. From germline, CDR1 is SNHLY and CDR2 FYNNEI. The CDR3 sequence is 11 residues long. The CDR3 here is CASSERAHRIF. The CDR3 nucleotides are TGTGCCAGCAGTGAAAGGGCCCACCGCATCTTT.

This chain links TRBV6-6 with TRBJ1-6; D call uncertain. CDR3 size: 15 residues. Germline values: CDR1 MNHNY, CDR2 SVGAGI (reference sequence). The V end lost 2 bases, the J end lost 6 bases, and 11 bases lay between the germline ends. CDR3 bases: TGTGCCAGCAGTTACACGAATAGGCTTAATTCACCCCTCCACTTT. Translating gives CASSYTNRLNSPLHF.

The chain links TRBV6-6 to TRBJ1-5; D is ambiguous. Germline CDR1 is MNHNY and CDR2 is SVGAGI (reference sequence). The CDR3 contains 15 residues. The V and J ends lost 2 bases and 0 bases respectively, with 8 bases between them. The CDR3 protein is CASSYGQASNQPQHF. Written as DNA, the CDR3 is TGTGCCAGCAGTTACGGGCAGGCTAGCAATCAGCCCCAGCATTTT.

This clone was seen more than once but under ten times. The chain combines TRBV28 with TRBJ1-2; the D gene is possibly TRBD1 (6 bases). The length of the CDR3 is 16 residues. Per germline, CDR1 MDHEN and CDR2 SYDVKM. V gave up 7 bases and J gave up 4 bases, with 22 bases separating them. Here the CDR3 reads CASKGSGAGVIYGYTF. The CDR3 bases are TGTGCCAGCAAGGGGAGCGGGGCAGGGGTTATCTATGGCTACACCTTC.

This rearrangement joins TRBV27 to TRBJ1-1; possibly TRBD1 for D (5 bases). The CDR3 is 19 amino acids. CDR1 is MNHEY and CDR2 is SMNVEV in the germline V gene (reference sequence). Trimming took 5 bases from V and 6 from J, leaving 31 bases between them. This CDR3 reads CASSPRYYRDGKGNPEAFF. In DNA form, the CDR3 reads TGTGCCAGCAGTCCCCGCTATTACCGGGACGGTAAGGGTAACCCTGAAGCTTTCTTT.

The rearrangement uses TRBV7-9 and TRBJ2-7; TRBD1 might be the D (6 bases). This CDR3 has 14 residues. Trimming shortened V by 5 bases and J by 4 bases, and 15 bases separated the two germline ends. CDR1 and CDR2 (germline): SEHNR, FQNEAQ (reference sequence). The CDR3 coding sequence is TGTGCCAGCAGCAACCGGGACACCTCATACGAGCAGTACGTC. Protein sequence: CASSNRDTSYEQYV.

The genes are TRBV2 and TRBJ1-2; D is uncertain. The CDR3 spans 16 residues. Trimming left V 8 bases short and J 2 bases short, with 21 bases between. Germline-derived CDR1 and CDR2 are SNHLY and FYNNEI. CDR3 sequence: CASLFEHRDENYGYTF. As DNA, the CDR3 is TGTGCCAGCCTATTCGAGCACAGAGACGAGAACTATGGCTACACCTTC.